Each of the 2 T cell receptor beta chains below was sequenced from the same sample in a study of Ad26.COV2.S vaccination and SARS-CoV-2 variants. Treatment in this sample: approximately 18 received Ad26.COV2.S at low or high dose, single or two shots; about 5 received placebo; per-sample allocation not given. Sampling was done on day 63 after the first vaccine or placebo injection. Sequencing used immunoSEQ multiplex PCR; TCRdb keeps in-frame clones, though not all of them. The table records roughly 420,000 clones, roughly 89% of them present only once. The sequences come from peripheral blood, collected in a trial of Ad26.COV2.S vaccine versus placebo. The receptors originated from a person aged 18-65 years who received the Ad26.COV2.S COVID-19 vaccine or a placebo.

This chain links TRBV6-5 with TRBJ2-1; 7 bases are a match to TRBD1. Germline loops: CDR1 MNHEY, CDR2 SVGAGI. The V gene end was trimmed by 7 bases and the J gene end by 1 base; junction bases not matched to a gene: 4. The CDR3 loop spans 14 amino acids. The CDR3 reads CASIPGGSYNEQFF. For the CDR3, the DNA is TGTGCCAGCATCCCAGGGGGTTCCTACAATGAGCAGTTCTTC.

Only one count was recorded for this clone. The chain employs TRBV7-9 and TRBJ1-1; maybe TRBD1 (5 bases). Trimming pared 3 bases from V and 6 bases from J, leaving 8 bases between. Germline values: CDR1 SEHNR, CDR2 FQNEAQ (reference sequence). The CDR3 loop spans 12 amino acids. The CDR3 sequence: CASSFQGAEAFF. CDR3 nucleotide sequence: TGTGCCAGCAGCTTCCAGGGCGCTGAAGCTTTCTTT.